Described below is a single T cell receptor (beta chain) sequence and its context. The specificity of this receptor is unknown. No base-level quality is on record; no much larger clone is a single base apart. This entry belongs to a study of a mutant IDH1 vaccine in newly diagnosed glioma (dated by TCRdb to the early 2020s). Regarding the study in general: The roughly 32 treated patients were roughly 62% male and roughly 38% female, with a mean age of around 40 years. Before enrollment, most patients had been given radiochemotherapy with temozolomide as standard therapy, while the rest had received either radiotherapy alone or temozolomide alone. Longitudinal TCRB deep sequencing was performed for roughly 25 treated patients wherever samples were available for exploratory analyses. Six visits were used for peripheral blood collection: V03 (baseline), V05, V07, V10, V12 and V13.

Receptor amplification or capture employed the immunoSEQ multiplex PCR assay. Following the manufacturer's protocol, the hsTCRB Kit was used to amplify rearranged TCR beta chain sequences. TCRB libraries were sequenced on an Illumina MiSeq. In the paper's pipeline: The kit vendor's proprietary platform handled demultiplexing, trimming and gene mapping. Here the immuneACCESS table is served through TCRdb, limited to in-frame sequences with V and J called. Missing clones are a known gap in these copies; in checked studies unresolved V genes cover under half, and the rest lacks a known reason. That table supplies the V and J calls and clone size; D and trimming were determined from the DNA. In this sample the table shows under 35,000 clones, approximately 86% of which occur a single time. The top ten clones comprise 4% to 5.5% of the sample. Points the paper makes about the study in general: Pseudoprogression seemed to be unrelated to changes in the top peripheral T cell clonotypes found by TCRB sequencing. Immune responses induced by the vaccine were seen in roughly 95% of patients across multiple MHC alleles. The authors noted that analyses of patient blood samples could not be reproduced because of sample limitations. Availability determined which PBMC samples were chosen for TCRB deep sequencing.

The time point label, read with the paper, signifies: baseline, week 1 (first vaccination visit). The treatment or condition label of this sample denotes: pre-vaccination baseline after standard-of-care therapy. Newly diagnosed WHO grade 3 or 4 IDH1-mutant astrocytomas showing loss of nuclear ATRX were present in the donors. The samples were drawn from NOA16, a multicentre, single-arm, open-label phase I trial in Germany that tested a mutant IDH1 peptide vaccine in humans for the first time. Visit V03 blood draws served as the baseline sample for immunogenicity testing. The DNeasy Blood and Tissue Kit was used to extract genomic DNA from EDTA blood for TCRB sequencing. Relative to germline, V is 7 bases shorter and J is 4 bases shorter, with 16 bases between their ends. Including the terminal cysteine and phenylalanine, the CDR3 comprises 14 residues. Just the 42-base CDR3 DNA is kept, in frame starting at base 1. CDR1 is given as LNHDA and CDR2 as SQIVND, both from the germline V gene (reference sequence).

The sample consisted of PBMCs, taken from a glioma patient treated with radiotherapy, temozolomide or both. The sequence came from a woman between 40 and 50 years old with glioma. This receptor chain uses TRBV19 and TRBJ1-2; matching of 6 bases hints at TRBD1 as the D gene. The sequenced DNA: TGTGCCAGTATCCCGGGACACCCTGGCTATGGCTACACCTTC. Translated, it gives CASIPGHPGYGYTF. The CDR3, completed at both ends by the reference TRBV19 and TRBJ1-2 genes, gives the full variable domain DGGITQSPKYLFRKEGQNVTLSCEQNLNHDAMYWYRQDPGQGLRLIYYSQIVNDFQKGDIAEGYSVSREKKESFPLTVTSAQKNPTAFYLCASIPGHPGYGYTFGSGTRLTVV.